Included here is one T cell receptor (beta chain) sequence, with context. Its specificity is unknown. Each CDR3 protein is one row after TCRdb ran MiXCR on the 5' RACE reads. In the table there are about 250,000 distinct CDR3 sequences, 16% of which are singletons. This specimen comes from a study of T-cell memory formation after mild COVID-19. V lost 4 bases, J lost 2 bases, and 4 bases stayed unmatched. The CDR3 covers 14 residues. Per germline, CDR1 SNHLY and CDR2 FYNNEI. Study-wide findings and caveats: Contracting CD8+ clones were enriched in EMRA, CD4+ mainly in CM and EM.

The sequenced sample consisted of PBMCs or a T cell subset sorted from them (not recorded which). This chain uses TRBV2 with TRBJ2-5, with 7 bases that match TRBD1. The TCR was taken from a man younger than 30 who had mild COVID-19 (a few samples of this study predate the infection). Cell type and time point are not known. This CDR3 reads CASSAWDRQETQYF. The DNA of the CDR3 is TGTGCCAGCAGTGCTTGGGACAGACAAGAGACCCAGTACTTC.